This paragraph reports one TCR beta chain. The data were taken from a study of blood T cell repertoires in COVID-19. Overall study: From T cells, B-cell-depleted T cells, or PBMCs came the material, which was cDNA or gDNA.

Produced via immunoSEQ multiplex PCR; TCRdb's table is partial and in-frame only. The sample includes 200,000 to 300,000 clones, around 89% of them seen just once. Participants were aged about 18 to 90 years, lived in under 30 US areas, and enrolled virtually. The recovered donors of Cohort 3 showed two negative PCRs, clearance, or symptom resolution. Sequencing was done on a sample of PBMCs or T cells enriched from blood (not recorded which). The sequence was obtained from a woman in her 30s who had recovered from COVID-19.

Here the CDR3 DNA reads TGTGCCAGCAAGGTAGACAGGGGTTTTGCCCAGTACTTC. It codes for CASKVDRGFAQYF. The rearrangement uses TRBV28 and TRBJ2-5; 8 nucleotides align to TRBD1. V shed 7 bases and J 9 bases; nucleotides not matched to a gene: 10. The CDR3 runs 13 residues. CDR1 is MDHEN, CDR2 SYDVKM, per germline.